This TCR beta chain was captured in a study of T cells after yellow fever vaccination. Germline values: CDR1 SQVTM, CDR2 ANQGSEA. Trimming left V 5 bases short and J 2 bases short, with 14 bases between. CDR3 length equals 14 residues. This clonotype was observed at least ten times. TCRdb recomputed calls from the 5' RACE reads with MiXCR, one row per CDR3 protein. The sample includes about 260,000 distinct CDR3 sequences, 5.2% of them seen just once. The sequencing used CD4+ T cells sorted from PBMCs, collected on the day of the yellow fever booster vaccination. This sequence joins TRBV29-1 and TRBJ2-3; D is perhaps TRBD2 (6 bases). The origin of this receptor is a man aged 18-30 years who received the YFV17D yellow fever vaccine. CDR3 sequence reads: CSVYKWDSTDTQYF. The CDR3 region has the DNA TGCAGCGTTTACAAATGGGACTCCACAGATACGCAGTATTTT.